Following are 15 T cell receptor beta chains from one sample sequenced in a study of blood T cell repertoires in COVID-19. This table comes from immunoSEQ multiplex PCR, and its TCRdb copy is limited to in-frame clones, with some not included. The table lists 200,000 to 250,000 clones, roughly nine tenths of them singletons. Sequenced: PBMCs or T cells enriched from blood (not recorded which). The receptor source for this set is a woman aged 45 to 65 in a cohort exposed to, infected with or recovered from COVID-19 (not recorded which).

The chain recombines TRBV2 with TRBJ2-4; 7 positions agree with TRBD1. The V gene end was trimmed by 4 bases and the J gene end by 8 bases; junction bases not matched to a gene: 8. CDR1 SNHLY and CDR2 FYNNEI come from the germline V gene. The CDR3 is 14 amino acids. This CDR3 is CASSAQGTGDIQYF. The CDR3 nucleotides are TGTGCCAGCAGTGCACAGGGAACAGGGGACATTCAGTACTTC.

This chain joins TRBV5-1 and TRBJ1-1; D is uncertain. V dropped 4 bases and J dropped 1 base, with 8 bases sitting between them. This CDR3 comprises 13 residues. The germline V gene has CDR1 SGHRS and CDR2 YFSETQ. CDR3 sequence reads: CASSETGNTEAFF. The CDR3 DNA is TGCGCCAGCAGCGAGACGGGGAACACTGAAGCTTTCTTT. The complete variable domain, with remaining parts taken from reference TRBV5-1 and TRBJ1-1, reads KAGVTQTPRYLIKTRGQQVTLSCSPISGHRSVSWYQQTPGQGLQFLFEYFSETQRNKGNFPGRFSGRQFSNSRSEMNVSTLELGDSALYLCASSETGNTEAFFGQGTRLTVV.

This clone is a singleton in its sample. The chain recombines TRBV29-1 with TRBJ1-2; D uncertain. Germline V lookup: CDR1 SQVTM, CDR2 ANQGSEA. Deletions cut 5 bases from V and 5 bases from J, with 15 bases between. This CDR3 is 13 amino acids long. CDR3 sequence: CSVRGSQTYGYTF. For the CDR3, the DNA is TGCAGCGTTCGGGGTAGTCAAACTTATGGCTACACCTTC.

This clone occurred once. CDR3 sequence: CASSLGTSPEQFF. The DNA of the CDR3 is TGTGCCAGCAGCTTGGGGACTAGCCCGGAGCAGTTCTTC. This chain links TRBV7-3 with TRBJ2-1, with 9 bases lining up with TRBD2. This CDR3 region has 13 residues. Germline CDR1 reads SGHTA; CDR2 reads FQGTGA. With V trimmed by 3 bases and J by 10 bases, 4 bases remained unmatched.

The V and J genes are TRBV20-1 and TRBJ2-6; TRBD1 agrees at 8 bases. Germline V gene data show CDR1 as DFQATT and CDR2 as SNEGSKA (reference sequence). The CDR3 extends over 17 amino acids. The J segment lost 2 bases and the V segment lost 6 bases, leaving 12 bases of the junction unmatched. The CDR3 protein is CSASVGTGFPGANVLTF. CDR3 bases: TGCAGTGCCAGTGTTGGGACAGGTTTCCCTGGGGCCAACGTCCTGACTTTC.

J is TRBJ1-2 and V is TRBV27; 7 nucleotides agree with TRBD1. The CDR3 has 16 residues. CDR1 and CDR2 from the germline V gene are MNHEY and SMNVEV (reference sequence). J gave up 6 bases and V 4 bases, and 14 bases lay outside the gene matches. The CDR3 loop reads CASSSLSGTVTHGYTF. In nucleotides, the CDR3 is TGTGCCAGCAGTTCTCTATCCGGGACAGTAACTCATGGCTACACCTTC.

This chain links TRBV4-2 with TRBJ1-1; D uncertain. Germline lookup yields CDR1 LGHNA and CDR2 YNFKEQ. Trimming shortened V by 1 base and J by 7 bases, and 10 bases separated the two germline ends. This CDR3 region has 13 residues. The CDR3 nucleotides are TGTGCCAGCAGCCAAGGACGGAGCCGTGAAGCTTTCTTT. Protein: CASSQGRSREAFF.

This chain joins TRBV30 and TRBJ1-2, with 7 bases matching TRBD1. The CDR3 runs 12 residues. With V trimmed by 7 bases and J by 4 bases, 6 bases remained unmatched. Germline V lookup: CDR1 GTSNPN, CDR2 SVGIG (reference sequence). The CDR3 nucleotides read TGTGCCTTTACGAGGGGGCCCTATGGCTACACCTTC. Its protein product is CAFTRGPYGYTF.

This chain links TRBV7-8 with TRBJ1-2; D is unresolved. V lost 5 bases to trimming and J lost 0 bases, with 10 bases between them. The germline CDR1 and CDR2 sequences are SGHVS and FQNEAQ. The CDR3 extends over 14 amino acids. The CDR3 protein is CASSPHKTNYGYTF. In DNA form, the CDR3 reads TGTGCCAGCAGCCCACACAAAACTAACTATGGCTACACCTTC.

The V call is TRBV6-1, the J call TRBJ1-2, with 9 bases matching TRBD1. The CDR3 totals 19 residues. Trimming took 1 base from V and 4 from J; bases not matched to a gene: 16. CDR1 MNHNS and CDR2 SASEGT come from the germline V gene. CDR3 coding DNA: TGTGCCAGCAGTGAAGAGGCGGAACAGGGGGCGTTGATAGGCTATGGCTACACCTTC. Amino acids: CASSEEAEQGALIGYGYTF.

This rearrangement joins TRBV4-2 to TRBJ2-1, with 9 bases lining up with TRBD2. This CDR3 is built from 15 residues. With V trimmed by 3 bases and J by 5 bases, 5 bases remained unmatched. From germline, CDR1 is LGHNA and CDR2 YNFKEQ. Here the CDR3 reads CASSQLSGGNNEQFF. CDR3 DNA sequence: TGTGCCAGCAGCCAGCTTAGCGGGGGAAACAATGAGCAGTTCTTC.

The rearrangement joins TRBV7-6 to TRBJ1-4; 8 bases align to TRBD1. This CDR3 is 18 amino acids long. CDR1 is SGHVS and CDR2 is FNYEAQ in the germline V gene. After removal of 2 bases from V and 3 bases from J, the junction contained 11 bases not matched to a gene. This CDR3 reads CASSLRPPGQGANEKLFF. CDR3 coding DNA: TGTGCCAGCAGCTTAAGGCCCCCCGGACAGGGTGCTAATGAAAAACTGTTTTTT.

V usage is TRBV4-2 and J usage is TRBJ2-3; D is unclear. The germline V gene has CDR1 LGHNA and CDR2 YNFKEQ. The CDR3 runs 16 residues. Trimming pared 0 bases from V and 0 bases from J, leaving 10 bases between. The CDR3 sequence: CASSQDVFLSTDTQYF. The CDR3 DNA sequence: TGTGCCAGCAGCCAAGATGTGTTCCTAAGCACAGATACGCAGTATTTT.

In this sample, this clone turned up many times. The chain has TRBV28 and TRBJ2-7; TRBD1 matches 9 bases. V lost 2 bases, J lost 5 bases, and 4 bases stayed unmatched. CDR1 MDHEN and CDR2 SYDVKM come from the germline V gene. The CDR3 runs to 14 residues. CDR3 nucleotide sequence: TGTGCCAGCAGTTTAGACAGGGGGATCGACGAGCAGTACTTC. Translating it yields CASSLDRGIDEQYF. The variable domain in full, with the rest retrieved from reference TRBV28 and TRBJ2-7, is DVKVTQSSRYLVKRTGEKVFLECVQDMDHENMFWYRQDPGLGLRLIYFSYDVKMKEKGDIPEGYSVSREKKERFSLILESASTNQTSMYLCASSLDRGIDEQYFGPGTRLTVT.

The V and J genes are TRBV5-1 and TRBJ2-7; D is uncertain. The CDR3 consists of 13 residues. V was cut by 1 base and J by 0 bases, with 5 bases left in between. Germline loops: CDR1 SGHRS, CDR2 YFSETQ. The CDR3 region has the DNA TGCGCCAGCAGCTTGTCTAGCTCCTACGAGCAGTACTTC. Protein sequence: CASSLSSSYEQYF.